This TCR beta chain was recorded in a study of a mutant IDH1 vaccine in newly diagnosed glioma. The time point: baseline, week 1 (first vaccination visit). Sample treatment: pre-vaccination baseline after standard-of-care therapy. Assay used: immunoSEQ multiplex PCR; TCRdb lists only in-frame clones, some missing. The sample consists of fewer than 100,000 clones, 70% to 90% of them appearing once. The TCR originated in a woman aged 45-65 years with glioma. Material: PBMCs, obtained from a glioma patient treated with radiotherapy, temozolomide or both.

Here the CDR3 DNA reads TGTGCCAGCAGCCCAGGGGTGCCTCGGGCGAACACTGAAGCTTTCTTT. It specifies CASSPGVPRANTEAFF. V usage is TRBV9 and J usage is TRBJ1-1; D possibly corresponds to TRBD1 (6 bases). Per germline, CDR1 SGDLS and CDR2 YYNGEE. Between the trimmed V and J ends, which lost 4 bases and 1 base, there was a span of 17 bases. The CDR3 is 16 amino acids. The entire variable domain, with the rest obtained from reference TRBV9 and TRBJ1-1, is as follows: DSGVTQTPKHLITATGQRVTLRCSPRSGDLSVYWYQQSLDQGLQFLIQYYNGEERAKGNILERFSAQQFPDLHSELNLSSLELGDSALYFCASSPGVPRANTEAFFGQGTRLTVV.